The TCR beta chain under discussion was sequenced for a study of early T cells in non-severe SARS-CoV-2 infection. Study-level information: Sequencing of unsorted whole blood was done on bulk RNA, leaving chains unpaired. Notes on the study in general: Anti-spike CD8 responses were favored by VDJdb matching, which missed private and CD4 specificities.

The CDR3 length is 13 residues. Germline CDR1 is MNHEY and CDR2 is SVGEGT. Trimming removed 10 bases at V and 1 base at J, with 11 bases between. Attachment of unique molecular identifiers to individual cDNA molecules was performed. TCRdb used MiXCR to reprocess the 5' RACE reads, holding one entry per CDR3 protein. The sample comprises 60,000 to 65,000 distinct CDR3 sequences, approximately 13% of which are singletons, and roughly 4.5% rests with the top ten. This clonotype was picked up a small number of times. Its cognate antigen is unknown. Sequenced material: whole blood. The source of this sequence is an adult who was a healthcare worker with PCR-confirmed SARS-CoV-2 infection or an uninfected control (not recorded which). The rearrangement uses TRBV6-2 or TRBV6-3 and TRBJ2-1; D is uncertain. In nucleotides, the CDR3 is TGTGCCACCTCCGGCCTGTCCTACAATGAGCAGTTCTTC. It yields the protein CATSGLSYNEQFF.